This T cell receptor (beta chain) was captured by sequencing in a study of memory CD4+ T cells and cytomegalovirus serostatus. Study-wide results and caveats: Repertoires predicted CMV serostatus with median bootstrapped AUC of approximately 0.95. Suggested: most of the CMV-linked TCR signature lies in CD4+ memory cells.

The V gene's germline CDR1 is KGHSH and CDR2 LQKENI. This CDR3 has 14 amino acids. J lost 3 bases, V lost 3 bases, and 4 bases had no gene match. Notes on this clone: Its antigen is as yet unknown.

Single viable CD3+CD4+CD8-CD45RO+ cells were sorted as the memory CD4+ T cells. Assay used: immunoSEQ multiplex PCR; TCRdb lists only in-frame clones, some missing. Of under 55,000 clones detected, around 80% appear once; the ten largest clones hold roughly 2%. Input material: memory CD4+ T cells from blood. The chain carries TRBV18 and TRBJ1-2, with 7 bases fitting TRBD1. This clonotype originated in an adult in good health and CMV-seropositive. This CDR3 reads CASSPITGDYGYTF. The CDR3 DNA is TGTGCCAGCTCACCGATCACAGGGGACTATGGCTACACCTTC.